A selection of T cell receptor beta chains follows, all from one sample in a study of blood T cell repertoires in COVID-19. TCRdb keeps only in-frame clones here, not all; method: immunoSEQ multiplex PCR. The data show under 300,000 clones, 85% to 90% seen once. Sequencing input: PBMCs or T cells enriched from blood (not recorded which). The receptors come from a man between 18 and 29 years old who had recovered from COVID-19. Each CDR3 is given with its conserved first and last residue. Clone sizes are given selectively: once, few, many, or a class where the clone is expanded.

len: 14; v_gene: TRBV2; abundance: -; CDR3aa: CASSQDRGSEPQHF
len: 16; v_gene: TRBV11-2; abundance: -; CDR3aa: CASSSLRRGDNSPLHF
len: 15; v_gene: TRBV18; abundance: -; CDR3aa: CASSLGQGGNSPLHF
len: 13; v_gene: TRBV6-5; abundance: -; CDR3aa: CASSLSYGNTIYF
len: 15; v_gene: TRBV9; abundance: -; CDR3aa: CASSVGLAVVDEQFF
len: 19; v_gene: TRBV11-3; abundance: few; CDR3aa: CASSLIAGGLSLSTDTQYF
len: 15; v_gene: TRBV27; abundance: -; CDR3aa: CASSIISEPPGGYTF
len: 15; v_gene: TRBV12-5; abundance: once; CDR3aa: CASGPRQGLANEQFF
len: 17; v_gene: TRBV10-3; abundance: few; CDR3aa: CAISESAGVQGLYGYTF
len: 13; v_gene: TRBV24-1; abundance: -; CDR3aa: CATSASVQETQYF
len: 16; v_gene: TRBV6-2/TRBV6-3; abundance: -; CDR3aa: CASSYPQDRGKNIQYF
len: 19; v_gene: TRBV10-3; abundance: few; CDR3aa: CAISDKLLSSLLTNYGYTF
len: 16; v_gene: TRBV4-2; abundance: once; CDR3aa: CASSQDYGGPSEKLFF
len: 12; v_gene: TRBV9; abundance: -; CDR3aa: CASSVARGEQFF
len: 13; v_gene: TRBV14; abundance: -; CDR3aa: CASSQVLYTEAFF
len: 13; v_gene: TRBV6-6; abundance: -; CDR3aa: CASSPRVSTEAFF
len: 16; v_gene: TRBV3-1/TRBV3-2; abundance: few; CDR3aa: CASSLGTVNSNQPQHF
len: 14; v_gene: TRBV5-6; abundance: -; CDR3aa: CASTLRGNNQPQHF
len: 14; v_gene: TRBV9; abundance: -; CDR3aa: CASSVAPLYNEQFF
len: 14; v_gene: TRBV19; abundance: -; CDR3aa: CASRGLASYNEQFF
len: 14; v_gene: TRBV28; abundance: -; CDR3aa: CASTEPGQGTRYTF
len: 15; v_gene: TRBV19; abundance: -; CDR3aa: CASSIEGGVTYEQYF
len: 14; v_gene: TRBV3-1/TRBV3-2; abundance: -; CDR3aa: CASSLGQGWDEQFF
len: 16; v_gene: TRBV9; abundance: -; CDR3aa: CASSGSPDRGDSPLHF
len: 16; v_gene: TRBV7-6; abundance: once; CDR3aa: CASSLRAGGPLNEQFF
len: 13; v_gene: TRBV27; abundance: -; CDR3aa: CASSPHGPYGYTF
len: 13; v_gene: TRBV5-1; abundance: -; CDR3aa: CASRRESTDTQYF
len: 19; v_gene: TRBV21-1; abundance: -; CDR3aa: CASSNVRVAGGPGKNIQYF
len: 17; v_gene: TRBV14; abundance: -; CDR3aa: CASSQGWLAGSPAEQYF
len: 16; v_gene: TRBV30; abundance: -; CDR3aa: CAWSPTDRAMGYGYTF
len: 14; v_gene: TRBV3-1/TRBV3-2; abundance: -; CDR3aa: CASSRDFKSGTQYF
len: 16; v_gene: TRBV7-2; abundance: -; CDR3aa: CASSLAPGGMGNTIYF
len: 14; v_gene: TRBV10-2; abundance: -; CDR3aa: CASSVGQGRSPLHF
len: 16; v_gene: TRBV5-1; abundance: once; CDR3aa: CASSWTPGQGDMEQYF
len: 14; v_gene: TRBV19; abundance: -; CDR3aa: CASSPGGGRPEAFF
len: 12; v_gene: TRBV19; abundance: -; CDR3aa: CASGREGQNMFF
len: 14; v_gene: TRBV6-4; abundance: few; CDR3aa: CASSDGQGADTQYF
len: 15; v_gene: TRBV6-5; abundance: -; CDR3aa: CASSWDSGSSYEQYF
len: 15; v_gene: TRBV5-1; abundance: -; CDR3aa: CASSSVADYQETQYF
len: 15; v_gene: TRBV6-6; abundance: -; CDR3aa: CASSLVRNGNYGYTF
len: 14; v_gene: TRBV5-4; abundance: -; CDR3aa: CASSLDPGPYGYTF
len: 14; v_gene: TRBV6-2/TRBV6-3; abundance: -; CDR3aa: CASSYSFRGYEQYF
len: 14; v_gene: TRBV27; abundance: -; CDR3aa: CASSSNRGHQPQHF
len: 13; v_gene: TRBV3-1/TRBV3-2; abundance: -; CDR3aa: CASSGRTAYEQYF
len: 17; v_gene: TRBV28; abundance: once; CDR3aa: CASSLAHRGRRGTEAFF
len: 13; v_gene: TRBV11-3; abundance: -; CDR3aa: CASSPTGDSIQYF
len: 14; v_gene: TRBV6-5; abundance: -; CDR3aa: CASRRTGEVYGYTF
len: 14; v_gene: TRBV5-1; abundance: -; CDR3aa: CASSIGQGAHEQFF
len: 15; v_gene: TRBV5-1; abundance: -; CDR3aa: CASSERPDRIDEQYF
len: 16; v_gene: TRBV28; abundance: -; CDR3aa: CASRPRQGAMNTEAFF
len: 13; v_gene: TRBV2; abundance: -; CDR3aa: CASTGQPNTEAFF